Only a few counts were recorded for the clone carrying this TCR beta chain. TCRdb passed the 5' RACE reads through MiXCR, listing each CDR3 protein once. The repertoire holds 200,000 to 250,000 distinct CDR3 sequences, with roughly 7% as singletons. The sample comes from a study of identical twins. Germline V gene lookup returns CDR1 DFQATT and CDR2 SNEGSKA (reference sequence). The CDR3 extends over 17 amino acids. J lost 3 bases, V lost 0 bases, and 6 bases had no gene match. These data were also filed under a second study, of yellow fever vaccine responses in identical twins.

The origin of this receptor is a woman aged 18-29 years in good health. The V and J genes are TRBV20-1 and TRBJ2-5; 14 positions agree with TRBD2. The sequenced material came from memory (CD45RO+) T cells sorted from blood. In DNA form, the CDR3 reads TGCAGTGCTAGAGATCGTAGACTAGCGGGAGGGGAAGAGACCCAGTACTTC. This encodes CSARDRRLAGGEETQYF.